What follows describes a single TCR beta chain. The target antigen is unknown. This specimen belongs to a study of shared clonotypes between healthy human individuals. The study's findings and limits: Naive subsets generally had larger estimated richness than memory subsets.

Terminally differentiated effector memory CD45RA+ cells were left out of the naive CD8 fraction, which was CD45RO-negative and positively selected for CCR7. Profiling relied on immunoSEQ multiplex PCR, and the TCRdb table lists in-frame clones only, not all of them. The sample lists around 600,000 clones; around 96% were seen once. Germline CDR1 is SEHNR and CDR2 is FQNEAQ (reference sequence). The ends were cut back, 0 bases at V and 0 bases at J, with 5 bases in the middle. The CDR3 contains 15 residues. Sequenced material: naive CD8+ T cells sorted from blood. The chain couples TRBV7-9 to TRBJ2-2; D unclear. This TCR was recovered from a young woman in good health. The CDR3 spells CASSLAGSNTGELFF. The CDR3 DNA follows: TGTGCCAGCAGCTTAGCAGGATCGAACACCGGGGAGCTGTTTTTT.